Listed here is a single TCR beta chain. The sample comes from a study of shared clonotypes between healthy human individuals. Germline V gene sequence: CDR1 SEHNR, CDR2 FQNEAQ (reference sequence). This CDR3 is built from 14 residues. J gave up 3 bases and V 5 bases, and 6 bases lay outside the gene matches. Every subset's genomic DNA went evenly onto several immunoSEQ plates. Clones were sequenced by immunoSEQ multiplex PCR, and TCRdb holds only the in-frame ones, with some missing. This repertoire shows about 2.4 million clones, approximately 94% found once; its top ten account for about 0.13%. The chain recombines TRBV7-9 with TRBJ2-5; TRBD1 aligns across 7 bases. The specimen sequenced was naive CD4+ T cells sorted from blood. Stated subset: CD45RA+ positively selected. The TCR originated in a young man in good health. CDR3 coding DNA: TGTGCCAGCAGCAGCCAGACAGGGAAAGAGACCCAGTACTTC. Translated: CASSSQTGKETQYF.